A single T cell receptor beta chain is shown here with its context. The antigen it recognizes is unknown. Per-nucleotide qualities are absent, and no much larger clonotype sits a single base away. The CDR3 goes from the cysteine to the phenylalanine over 14 residues. The DNA shown is the 42-base CDR3, in frame from base 1. CDR1 MGHDK and CDR2 SYGVNS were looked up in the germline V gene. V has 5 bases trimmed and J has 2 bases trimmed; junction bases matching no gene number 6. The source of the sample is a study of vaccination and CD4 T cells after COVID-19 (dated by TCRdb to between 2020 and 2023). Concerning the study at large: Convalescent patients had a positive SARS-CoV-2 result on nasal swab PCR, and of these patients, several had mild disease and one had severe disease. Six males and four females were included in the convalescent cohort, with two Hispanic individuals, seven Caucasians, two Asians and one multiracial person represented. Two doses of either the Pfizer-BioNTech BNT162b2 vaccine (n=8) or the Moderna mRNA-1273 vaccine (n=2) were administered to participants. Post-COVID blood samples from convalescent patients were collected a median of about 100 days after diagnosis, with a range of roughly 35 to 170 days. Post-vaccine blood samples were collected a median of approximately 77 days after the second vaccine dose, ranging from about 14 to 241 days. For three convalescent patients, samples were collected at an early post-vaccination timepoint (day 14) as well as at a late post-vaccination timepoint (days 161 to 241). The cultures were stimulated with overlapping spike peptide pools from SARS-CoV-2 and from the common cold coronaviruses HCoV-NL63, HCoV-OC43 and HCoV-229E. Control cultures received a CEFX viral epitope pool as the positive control, an HIV-1 Nef peptide pool as the negative control, or no peptide. In 10 COVID-19 convalescent patients and a handful of infection-naive healthy vaccine recipients, the spike-specific CD4+ TCR repertoire before mRNA vaccination was compared with the repertoire after mRNA vaccination. Points the paper makes about the study in general: The study included relatively few convalescent patients and did not analyze early timepoints after natural infection. Among convalescent patients, a median roughly 90% of the SARS-CoV-2-reactive clones seen after vaccination appeared only after vaccination, which suggests priming specific to the vaccine. Of the vaccine-specific clones in convalescent patients, 304 of 307, or nearly all, reacted only to SARS-CoV-2 spike and did not cross-react with common cold coronaviruses. The median number of SARS-CoV-2-reactive clonotypes rose from fewer than 25 after infection to 38 after vaccination, but the change was not significant.

What this sample's time point label stands for: late sampling 161 to 241 days after vaccination in three convalescent patients. The treatment or condition tag for this specimen amounts to: approximately nine-day PBMC culture with coronavirus spike peptide pools or control peptides (ViraFEST assay). The study used the ViraFEST assay, which expanded antigen-specific T cells with peptide pools and then identified expanded clonotypes by TCR sequencing. The convalescent patients' positive SARS-CoV-2 PCR tests were from March to December 2020, which was before the Alpha, Beta and Delta variants emerged in the United States. Each well held roughly 2 million PBMCs cultured in IMDM containing approximately 5% human AB serum and roughly 9.7 IU/ml IL-2, with 10 ug/ml peptide pools added. On days 3 and 7, half of the culture medium was replaced with fresh IL-2-containing medium. Once the cells had been in culture for around ten days, the EasySep CD4+ T cell isolation kit was used to isolate CD4+ T cells by negative selection. Ficoll-Paque Plus gradient centrifugation was used to isolate PBMCs from whole blood, and the isolated PBMCs were then either used fresh or cryopreserved at -140C. Culture conditions were generally each tested in triplicate wells.

Library generation was performed with PCR. TCR sequencing of DNA from cultured CD4+ T cells used the Oncomine TCR Beta short-read assay at the Johns Hopkins FTIC core. Genomic DNA was extracted from the cultured CD4+ T cells with the QIAamp micro DNA kit. Oncomine TCR Beta libraries made from cultured CD4+ T cells were pooled using unique dual indexes and sequenced on an Illumina iSeq 100. Under the source paper's analysis protocol: Non-productive sequences were removed, and CDR3s not starting with C, not ending with F or W, or shorter than 7 amino acids were discarded. The MANAFEST web application identified antigen-specific clonotypes by comparing peptide-stimulated wells against reference wells and other culture wells. For a clone to be called positive, the clone needed an FDR below 0.05, an odds ratio above 5, and a productive frequency above 0.1% in at least two of three replicate wells. Cross-reactive clonotypes were defined as significantly expanded in both SARS-CoV-2 spike wells and at least one common cold coronavirus spike condition. Similarity between CDR3 sequences was evaluated in R version 3.6.1 using Levenshtein distances (stringdist) and unrooted phylogenetic trees (ape). TCRdb redid the processing of the public reads, applying fastp at Q25 and MiXCR, and retained in-frame beta chains. Each entry merges the rows of one CDR3 protein and shows their most common DNA and genes. Clone size and V and J calls follow TCRdb, not the original study. The sample includes about 21,000 distinct CDR3 sequences, with 46% observed a single time. The ten largest clones take up about 13% of the sample.

In this chain, TRBV25-1 is recombined with TRBJ2-7, with 7 central nucleotides matching TRBD2. This TCR was sampled from a human donor who had recovered from COVID-19. Specimen: CD4+ T cells from blood, cultured in vitro, collected about 7 months after SARS-CoV-2 vaccination. Read as DNA, the sequence is TGTGCCAGCAGTATGGCGGGGGAAACCTACGAGCAGTACTTC. It encodes CASSMAGETYEQYF.